These T cell receptor beta chains were read from a single sample in a study of T cell responses to AZD1222 COVID-19 vaccine. Profiled with immunoSEQ multiplex PCR; TCRdb holds only in-frame clones, not every one. The sample has some 87,000 clones, approximately 90% seen once; the top ten hold under 35%. The material was peripheral blood, obtained on day 0 of AZD1222 vaccination. The receptors were sampled from an adult in good health. CDR3s include the opening cysteine and the closing phenylalanine or tryptophan. D genes are given only for firm matches. Clone sizes are given selectively: once, few, many, or a class where the clone is expanded.

J | D | V | size | DNA | CDR3
TRBJ2-5 | - | TRBV5-1 | - | TGCGCCAGCAGCTTGGCCAGTAGGGCAGGCCTCGGACAGTACTTC | CASSLASRAGLGQYF
TRBJ2-4 | - | TRBV24-1 | - | TGTGCCACCAGTGACCCGGGACACAAAAACATTCAGTACTTC | CATSDPGHKNIQYF
TRBJ2-1 | TRBD2 | TRBV9 | few | TGTGCCAGCAGCGTAGTTTGGGAGGGGCGGAGCTCCTACAATGAGCAGTTCTTC | CASSVVWEGRSSYNEQFF
TRBJ1-2 | - | TRBV28 | - | TGTGCCACGAACAAATCGGGGCAGGATGGCTACACCTTC | CATNKSGQDGYTF
TRBJ2-2 | TRBD1 | TRBV18 | few | TGTGCCAGCTCACCCCGACAGGGGGACACCGGGGAGCTGTTTTTT | CASSPRQGDTGELFF
TRBJ1-5 | - | TRBV6-5 | - | TGTGCCAGCAGTCTTGGCAATCAGCCCCAGCATTTT | CASSLGNQPQHF
TRBJ2-3 | - | TRBV7-2 | - | TGTGCCAGCAGCTCTAAGGATACGCAGTATTTT | CASSSKDTQYF
TRBJ2-2 | - | TRBV7-9 | - | TGTGCCAGCAGCCCCGGTCACACCGGGGAGCTGTTTTTT | CASSPGHTGELFF
TRBJ1-1 | TRBD1 | TRBV29-1 | - | TGCAGCGTTAAGGGACAGGGAGGCACTGAAGCTTTCTTT | CSVKGQGGTEAFF
TRBJ2-1 | - | TRBV7-6 | - | TGTGCCAGCAGCGGGAGGGGGTACAATGAGCAGTTCTTC | CASSGRGYNEQFF
TRBJ2-3 | - | TRBV28 | - | - | CASSLAQASTDTQYF
TRBJ1-6 | - | TRBV27 | - | TGTGCCAGCAGTTTAAATCTCCGTGCGGGGAGCTCCTATAATTCACCCCTCCACTTT | CASSLNLRAGSSYNSPLHF
TRBJ1-1 | - | TRBV7-9 | - | TGTGCCAGTCTACGGCAGAACACTGAAGCTTTCTTT | CASLRQNTEAFF
TRBJ1-2 | TRBD1 | TRBV9 | - | TGTGCCAGCAGCTCCCAGACAGGGGATCATAACTATGGCTACACCTTC | CASSSQTGDHNYGYTF
TRBJ2-7 | TRBD1 | TRBV29-1 | - | TGCAGCGCAGGACAGGGGGCTATCGACGAGCAGTACTTC | CSAGQGAIDEQYF
TRBJ2-3 | - | TRBV24-1 | - | TGTGCCACCAGTGATTTGCGTTACGGGAGTAGGGCAGATACGCAGTATTTT | CATSDLRYGSRADTQYF
TRBJ1-1 | - | TRBV14 | - | TGTGCCAGCAGCCGTCGGTCGGAAAACACTGAAGCTTTCTTT | CASSRRSENTEAFF
TRBJ1-2 | - | TRBV20-1 | - | TGCAGTGCTAGTGCCCCCGGCGGACGCTATGGCTATGGCTACACCTTC | CSASAPGGRYGYGYTF
TRBJ1-4 | - | TRBV6-5 | - | TGTGCCAGCAGTCGAACAGGAGCAACTAATGAAAAACTGTTTTTT | CASSRTGATNEKLFF
TRBJ1-3 | - | TRBV9 | - | TGTGCCAGCAGCGTAGGGGGGGCCTCTGGAAACACCATATATTTT | CASSVGGASGNTIYF
TRBJ1-2 | TRBD1 | TRBV5-1 | - | TGCGCCAGCAGATCAGGGGGCGCCTATGGCTACACCTTC | CASRSGGAYGYTF
TRBJ1-2 | TRBD1 | TRBV4-3 | few | TGCGCCAGCAGCCGAACGGGACAGGGAAACTATGGCTACACCTTC | CASSRTGQGNYGYTF
TRBJ2-7 | - | TRBV28 | - | TGTGCCACCTCAGTTCGGAGGTCAAGGGGCGCGGAGCAGTACTTC | CATSVRRSRGAEQYF
TRBJ1-3 | - | TRBV2 | - | TGTGCCAGCAGTACATTCACGGGAAACACCATATATTTT | CASSTFTGNTIYF